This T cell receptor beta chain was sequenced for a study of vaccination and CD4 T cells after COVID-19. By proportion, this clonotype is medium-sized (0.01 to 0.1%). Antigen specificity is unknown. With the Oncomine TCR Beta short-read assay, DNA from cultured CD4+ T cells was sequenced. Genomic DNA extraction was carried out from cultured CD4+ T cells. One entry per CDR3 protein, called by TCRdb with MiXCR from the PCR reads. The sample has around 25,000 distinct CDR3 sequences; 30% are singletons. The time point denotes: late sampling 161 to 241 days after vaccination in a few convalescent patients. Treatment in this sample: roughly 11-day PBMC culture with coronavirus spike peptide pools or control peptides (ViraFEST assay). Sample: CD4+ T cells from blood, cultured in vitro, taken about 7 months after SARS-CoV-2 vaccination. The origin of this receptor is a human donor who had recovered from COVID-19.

CDR3 residues: CSGAGSGEQYF. The CDR3, as DNA: TGCAGTGGAGCGGGATCCGGCGAGCAGTACTTC. The rearrangement links TRBV20-1 to TRBJ2-7; 7 positions agree with TRBD2. The CDR3 extends over 11 amino acids. CDR1 is DFQATT, CDR2 SNEGSKA, per germline (reference sequence). V trimming: 7 bases; J trimming: 6 bases; junction bases outside the gene matches: 6.